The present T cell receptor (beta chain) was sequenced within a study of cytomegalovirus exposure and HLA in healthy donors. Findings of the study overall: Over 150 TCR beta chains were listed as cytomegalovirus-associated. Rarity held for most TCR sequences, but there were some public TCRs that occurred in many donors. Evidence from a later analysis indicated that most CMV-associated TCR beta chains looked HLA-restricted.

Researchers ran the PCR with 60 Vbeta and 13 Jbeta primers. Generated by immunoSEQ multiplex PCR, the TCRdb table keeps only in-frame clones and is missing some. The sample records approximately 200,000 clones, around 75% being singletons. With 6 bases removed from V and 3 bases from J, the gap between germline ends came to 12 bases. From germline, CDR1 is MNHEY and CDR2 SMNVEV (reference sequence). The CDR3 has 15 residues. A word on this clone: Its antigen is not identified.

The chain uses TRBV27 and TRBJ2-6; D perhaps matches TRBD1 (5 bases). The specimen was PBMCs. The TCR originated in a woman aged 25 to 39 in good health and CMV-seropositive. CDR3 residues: CASRSAGFGANVLTF. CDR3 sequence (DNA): TGTGCCAGCAGATCGGCAGGGTTTGGGGCCAACGTCCTGACTTTC.